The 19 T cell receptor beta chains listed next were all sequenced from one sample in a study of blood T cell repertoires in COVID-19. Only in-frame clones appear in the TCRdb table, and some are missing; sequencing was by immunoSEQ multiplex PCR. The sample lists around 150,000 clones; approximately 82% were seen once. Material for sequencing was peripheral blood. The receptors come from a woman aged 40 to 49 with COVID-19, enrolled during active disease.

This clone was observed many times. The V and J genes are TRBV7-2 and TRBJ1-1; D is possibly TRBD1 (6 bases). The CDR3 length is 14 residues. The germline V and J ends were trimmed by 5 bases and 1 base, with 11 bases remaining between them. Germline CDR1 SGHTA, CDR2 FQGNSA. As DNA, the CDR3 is TGTGCCAGCAGCACGTACAGGGAGAACACTGAAGCTTTCTTT. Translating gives CASSTYRENTEAFF.

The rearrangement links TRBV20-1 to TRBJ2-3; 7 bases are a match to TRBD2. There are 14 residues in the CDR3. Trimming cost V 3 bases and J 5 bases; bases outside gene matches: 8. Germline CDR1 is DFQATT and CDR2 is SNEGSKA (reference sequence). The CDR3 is CSASSTGGGDTQYF. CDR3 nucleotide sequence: TGCAGTGCTAGTTCTACGGGGGGTGGAGATACGCAGTATTTT.

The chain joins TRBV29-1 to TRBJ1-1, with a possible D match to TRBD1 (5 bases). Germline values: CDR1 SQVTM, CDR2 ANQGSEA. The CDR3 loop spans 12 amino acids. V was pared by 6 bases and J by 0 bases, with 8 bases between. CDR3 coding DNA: TGCAGCGTGAGGACAATGAACACTGAAGCTTTCTTT. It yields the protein CSVRTMNTEAFF. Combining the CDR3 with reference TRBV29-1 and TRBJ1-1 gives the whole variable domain SAVISQKPSRDICQRGTSLTIQCQVDSQVTMMFWYRQQPGQSLTLIATANQGSEATYESGFVIDKFPISRPNLTFSTLTVSNMSPEDSSIYLCSVRTMNTEAFFGQGTRLTVV.

The CDR3 reads CASSPSPEDGYTF. As DNA, the CDR3 is TGTGCCAGCAGCCCAAGCCCGGAGGATGGCTACACCTTC. The chain joins TRBV11-1 to TRBJ1-2, with D unclear. Per germline, CDR1 SGHAT and CDR2 FQDESV (reference sequence). V was pared by 5 bases and J by 6 bases, with 13 bases between. The CDR3 sequence is 13 residues long.

Written as DNA, the CDR3 is TGTGCCAGCAGCCGGGACAGGGCCGAGCAGTACGTC. Its protein is CASSRDRAEQYV. The chain couples TRBV7-8 to TRBJ2-7; 9 nucleotides align to TRBD1. Germline-derived CDR1 and CDR2 are SGHVS and FQNEAQ. V lost 5 bases to trimming and J lost 6 bases; unmatched junction nucleotides: 2. This CDR3 is 12 amino acids long.

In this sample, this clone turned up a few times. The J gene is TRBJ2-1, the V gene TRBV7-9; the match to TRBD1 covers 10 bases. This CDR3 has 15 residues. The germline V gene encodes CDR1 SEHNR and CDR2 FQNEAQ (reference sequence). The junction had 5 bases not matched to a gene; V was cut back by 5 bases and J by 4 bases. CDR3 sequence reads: CASSLGQGIYNEQFF. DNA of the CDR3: TGTGCCAGCAGCCTGGGACAGGGGATATACAATGAGCAGTTCTTC. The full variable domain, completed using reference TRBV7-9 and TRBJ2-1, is DTGVSQNPRHKITKRGQNVTFRCDPISEHNRLYWYRQTLGQGPEFLTYFQNEAQLEKSRLLSDRFSAERPKGSFSTLEIQRTEQGDSAMYLCASSLGQGIYNEQFFGPGTRLTVL.

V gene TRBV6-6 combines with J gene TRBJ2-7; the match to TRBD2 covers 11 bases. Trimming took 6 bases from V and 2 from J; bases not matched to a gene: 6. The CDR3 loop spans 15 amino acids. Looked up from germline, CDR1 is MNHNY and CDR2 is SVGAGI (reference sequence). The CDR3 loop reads CASRTSGGKTYEQYV. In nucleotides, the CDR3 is TGTGCCAGCAGAACTAGCGGGGGTAAAACCTACGAGCAGTACGTC.

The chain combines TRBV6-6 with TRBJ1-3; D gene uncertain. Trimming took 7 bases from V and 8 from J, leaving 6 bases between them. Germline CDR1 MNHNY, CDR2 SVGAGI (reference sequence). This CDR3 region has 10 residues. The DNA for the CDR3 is TGTGCCAGCAATCCGGACACCATATATTTT. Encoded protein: CASNPDTIYF.

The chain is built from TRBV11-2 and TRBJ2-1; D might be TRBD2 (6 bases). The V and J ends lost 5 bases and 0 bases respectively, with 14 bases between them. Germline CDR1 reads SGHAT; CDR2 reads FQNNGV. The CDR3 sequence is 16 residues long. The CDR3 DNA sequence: TGTGCCAGCAGCACCTATAGCGGAACCTCCTACAATGAGCAGTTCTTC. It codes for CASSTYSGTSYNEQFF.

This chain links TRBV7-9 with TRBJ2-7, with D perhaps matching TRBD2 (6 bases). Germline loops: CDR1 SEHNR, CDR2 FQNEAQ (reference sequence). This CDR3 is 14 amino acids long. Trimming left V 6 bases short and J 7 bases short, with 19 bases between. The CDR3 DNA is TGTGCCAGCAGTGACTCCGCGGGGCCAGGAGAGCAGTACTTC. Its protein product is CASSDSAGPGEQYF.

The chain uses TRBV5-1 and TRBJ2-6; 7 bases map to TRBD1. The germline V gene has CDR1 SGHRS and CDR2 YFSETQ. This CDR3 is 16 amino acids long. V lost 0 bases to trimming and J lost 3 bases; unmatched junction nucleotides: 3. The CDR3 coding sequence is TGCGCCAGCAGCTTGGGCAACAGGGGTGGGGCCAACGTCCTGACTTTC. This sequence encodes CASSLGNRGGANVLTF.

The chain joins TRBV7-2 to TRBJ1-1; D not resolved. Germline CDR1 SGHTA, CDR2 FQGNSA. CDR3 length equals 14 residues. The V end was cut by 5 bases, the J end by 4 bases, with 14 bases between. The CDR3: CASSHYTIATEAFF. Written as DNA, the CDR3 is TGTGCCAGCAGCCACTACACGATAGCCACTGAAGCTTTCTTT.

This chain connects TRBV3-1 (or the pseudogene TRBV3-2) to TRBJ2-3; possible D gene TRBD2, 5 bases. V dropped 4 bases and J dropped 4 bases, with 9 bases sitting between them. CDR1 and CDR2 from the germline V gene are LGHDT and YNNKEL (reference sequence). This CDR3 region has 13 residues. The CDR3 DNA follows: TGTGCCAGCAGCCGCCCCGGGGCAGATACGCAGTATTTT. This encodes CASSRPGADTQYF.

The CDR3 coding sequence is TGTGCCAGCAGCTTCACTAGTTCCGAGCAGTTCTTC. It translates to CASSFTSSEQFF. The rearrangement links TRBV11-2 to TRBJ2-1; D possibly corresponds to TRBD2 (5 bases). The CDR3 consists of 12 residues. Trimming left V 3 bases short and J 10 bases short, with 10 bases between. Germline loops: CDR1 SGHAT, CDR2 FQNNGV.

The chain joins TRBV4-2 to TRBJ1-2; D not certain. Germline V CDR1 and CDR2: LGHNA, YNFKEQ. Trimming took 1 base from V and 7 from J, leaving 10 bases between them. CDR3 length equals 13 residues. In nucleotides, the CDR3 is TGTGCCAGCAGCCAAGGTCACGGGTTTGGCTACACCTTC. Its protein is CASSQGHGFGYTF.

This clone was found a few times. The CDR3 region has the DNA TGTGCCAGCAGGGCGGGGGACACTGAAGCTTTCTTT. This sequence encodes CASRAGDTEAFF. The chain combines TRBV6-6 with TRBJ1-1; a possible D gene is TRBD1 (5 bases). The CDR3 has 12 residues. V was shortened by 6 bases and J by 3 bases, with 8 bases between the two germline ends. Germline V gene sequence: CDR1 MNHNY, CDR2 SVGAGI (reference sequence).

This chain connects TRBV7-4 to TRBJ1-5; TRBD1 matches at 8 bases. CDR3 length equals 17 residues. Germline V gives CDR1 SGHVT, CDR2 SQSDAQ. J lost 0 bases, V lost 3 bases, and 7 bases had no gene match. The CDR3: CASSLGQETYSNQPQHF. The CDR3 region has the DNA TGTGCCAGCAGCTTGGGACAGGAGACGTATAGCAATCAGCCCCAGCATTTT.

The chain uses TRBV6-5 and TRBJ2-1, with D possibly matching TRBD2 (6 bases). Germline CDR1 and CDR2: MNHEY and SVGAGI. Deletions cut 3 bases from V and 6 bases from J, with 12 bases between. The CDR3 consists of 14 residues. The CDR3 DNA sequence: TGTGCCAGCAGTTATACTAGCTTAGGCAATGAGCAGTTCTTC. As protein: CASSYTSLGNEQFF.

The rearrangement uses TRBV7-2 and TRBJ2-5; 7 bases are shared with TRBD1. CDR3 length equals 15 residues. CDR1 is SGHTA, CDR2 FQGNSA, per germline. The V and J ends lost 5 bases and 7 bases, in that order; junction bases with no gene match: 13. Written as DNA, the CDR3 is TGTGCCAGCAGCCCCCAGACAGGGACACTTGGGACCCAGTACTTC. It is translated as CASSPQTGTLGTQYF.